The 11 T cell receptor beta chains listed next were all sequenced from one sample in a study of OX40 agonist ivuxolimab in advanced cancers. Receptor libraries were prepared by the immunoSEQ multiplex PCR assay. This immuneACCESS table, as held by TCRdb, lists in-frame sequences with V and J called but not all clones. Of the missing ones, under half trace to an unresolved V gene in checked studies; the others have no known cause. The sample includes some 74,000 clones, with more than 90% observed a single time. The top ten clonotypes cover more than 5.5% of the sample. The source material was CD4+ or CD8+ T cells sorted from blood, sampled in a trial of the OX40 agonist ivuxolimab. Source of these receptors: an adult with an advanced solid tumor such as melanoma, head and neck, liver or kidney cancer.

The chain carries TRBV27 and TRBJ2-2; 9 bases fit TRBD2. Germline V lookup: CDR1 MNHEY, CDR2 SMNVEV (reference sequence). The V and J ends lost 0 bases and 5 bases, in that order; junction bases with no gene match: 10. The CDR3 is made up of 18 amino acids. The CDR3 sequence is CASSLSLTGTSRTGELFF. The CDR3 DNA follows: TGTGCCAGCAGTTTATCCTTGACCGGGACTAGCCGGACCGGGGAGCTGTTTTTT.

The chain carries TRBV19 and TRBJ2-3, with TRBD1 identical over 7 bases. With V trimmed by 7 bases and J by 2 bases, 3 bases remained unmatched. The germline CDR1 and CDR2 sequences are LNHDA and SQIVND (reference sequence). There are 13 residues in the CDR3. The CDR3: CASTGGFTDTQYF. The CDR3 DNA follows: TGTGCCAGTACAGGGGGATTCACAGATACGCAGTATTTT.

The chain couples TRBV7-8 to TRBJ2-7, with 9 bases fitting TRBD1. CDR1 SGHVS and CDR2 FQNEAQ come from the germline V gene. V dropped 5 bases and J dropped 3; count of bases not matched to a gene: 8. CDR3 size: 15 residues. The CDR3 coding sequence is TGTGCCAGCAGCCTGGCCGGGACAGGGCACTACGAGCAGTACTTC. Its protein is CASSLAGTGHYEQYF.

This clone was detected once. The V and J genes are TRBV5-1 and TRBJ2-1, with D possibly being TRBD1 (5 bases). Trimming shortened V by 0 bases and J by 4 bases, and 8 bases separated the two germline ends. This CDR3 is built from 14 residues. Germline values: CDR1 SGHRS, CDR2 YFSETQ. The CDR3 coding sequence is TGCGCCAGCAGCTTGGGACAGTCATACAATGAGCAGTTCTTC. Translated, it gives CASSLGQSYNEQFF.

In DNA form, the CDR3 reads TGTGCCAGCAGCTTGGCTAGCGGGCGCCTAGGAGAGCAGTACTTC. Amino acids: CASSLASGRLGEQYF. The V gene is TRBV7-2, the J gene TRBJ2-7; TRBD2 agrees at 8 bases. Germline V gene lookup returns CDR1 SGHTA and CDR2 FQGNSA. The CDR3 spans 15 residues. The V and J ends lost 3 bases and 7 bases, in that order; junction bases with no gene match: 11. The full variable domain, in which reference TRBV7-2 and TRBJ2-7 provide the parts outside the CDR3, is GAGVSQSPSNKVTEKGKDVELRCDPISGHTALYWYRQSLGQGLEFLIYFQGNSAPDKSGLPSDRFSAERTGGSVSTLTIQRTQQEDSAVYLCASSLASGRLGEQYFGPGTRLTVT.

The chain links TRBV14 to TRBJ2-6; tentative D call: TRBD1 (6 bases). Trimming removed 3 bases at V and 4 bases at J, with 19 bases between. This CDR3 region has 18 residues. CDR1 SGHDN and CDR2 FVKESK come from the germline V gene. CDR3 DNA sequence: TGTGCCAGCAGCCACCTGGACACAGGGATCTCCGGGGCCAACGTCCTGACTTTC. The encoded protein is CASSHLDTGISGANVLTF.

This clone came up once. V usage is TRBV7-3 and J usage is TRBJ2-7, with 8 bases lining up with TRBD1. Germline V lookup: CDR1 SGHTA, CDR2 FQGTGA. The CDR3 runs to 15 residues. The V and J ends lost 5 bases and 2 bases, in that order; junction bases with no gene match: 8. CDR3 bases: TGTGCCAGCAGCCAGGGACAGGTGCCTCCCTACGAGCAGTACTTC. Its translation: CASSQGQVPPYEQYF.

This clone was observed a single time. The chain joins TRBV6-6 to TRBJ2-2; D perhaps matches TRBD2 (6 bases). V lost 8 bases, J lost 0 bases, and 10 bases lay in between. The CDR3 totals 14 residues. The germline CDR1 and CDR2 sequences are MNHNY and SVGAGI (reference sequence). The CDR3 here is CASYSGSNTGELFF. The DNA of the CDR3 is TGTGCCAGCTATAGCGGATCGAACACCGGGGAGCTGTTTTTT.

The CDR3 bases are TGTGCCAGCAGCACCGGGACTAGCGGGAGCTACGAGCAGTACTTC. It specifies CASSTGTSGSYEQYF. The genes are TRBV9 and TRBJ2-7; 14 nucleotides agree with TRBD2. J was trimmed by 3 bases and V by 4 bases; bases with no gene match: 3. Germline V gives CDR1 SGDLS, CDR2 YYNGEE. This CDR3 contains 15 residues.

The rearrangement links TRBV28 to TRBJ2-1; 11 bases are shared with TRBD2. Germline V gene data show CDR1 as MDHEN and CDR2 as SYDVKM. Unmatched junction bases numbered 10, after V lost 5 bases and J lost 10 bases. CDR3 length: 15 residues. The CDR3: CASSQLAGEPGEQFF. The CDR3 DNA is TGTGCCAGCAGTCAACTAGCGGGAGAGCCGGGGGAGCAGTTCTTC.

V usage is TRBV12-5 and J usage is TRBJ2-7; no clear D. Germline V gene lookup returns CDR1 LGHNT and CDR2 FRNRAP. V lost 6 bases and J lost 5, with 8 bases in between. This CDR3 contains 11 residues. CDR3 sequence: CASGIEDEQYF. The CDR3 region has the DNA TGTGCTAGTGGGATCGAGGACGAGCAGTACTTC.